These 14 T cell receptor beta chains were sequenced from one sample in a study of cytomegalovirus exposure and HLA in healthy donors. Libraries were prepared by immunoSEQ multiplex PCR; TCRdb keeps only in-frame clonotypes and omits some of them. The table lists approximately 65,000 clones, about nine tenths of them singletons. The sequencing input was PBMCs. The origin of the receptors is a man aged 18 to 30 in good health and CMV-seronegative.

This chain joins TRBV9 and TRBJ2-1; D may be TRBD2 (5 bases). Germline lookup yields CDR1 SGDLS and CDR2 YYNGEE. The CDR3 totals 14 residues. V was trimmed by 3 bases and J by 5 bases, leaving 12 bases between them. The CDR3 DNA is TGTGCCAGCAGCGATTATTCCGGGAACAATGAGCAGTTCTTC. Translated, it gives CASSDYSGNNEQFF. Based on the CDR3 plus reference TRBV9 and TRBJ2-1, the full variable domain is DSGVTQTPKHLITATGQRVTLRCSPRSGDLSVYWYQQSLDQGLQFLIQYYNGEERAKGNILERFSAQQFPDLHSELNLSSLELGDSALYFCASSDYSGNNEQFFGPGTRLTVL.

The V call is TRBV4-3, the J call TRBJ2-1; TRBD2 agrees at 8 bases. The J segment lost 9 bases and the V segment lost 0 bases, leaving 10 bases of the junction unmatched. This CDR3 contains 16 residues. Germline values: CDR1 LGHNA, CDR2 YSLEER. The DNA for the CDR3 is TGCGCCAGCAGCCAAGATGCCCGCGCGGGAGGTGGTGAGCAGTTCTTC. It yields the protein CASSQDARAGGGEQFF.

The chain links TRBV27 to TRBJ2-4, with a possible D match to TRBD1 (6 bases). This CDR3 contains 15 residues. Trimming stripped 6 bases from V and 2 bases from J, with 14 bases between. Germline V CDR1 and CDR2: MNHEY, SMNVEV (reference sequence). The CDR3 bases are TGTGCCAGCAGCTACGGACAGCCGCCCAAAAACATTCAGTACTTC. It codes for CASSYGQPPKNIQYF.

The V gene is TRBV9, the J gene TRBJ2-1, with D tentatively TRBD2 (5 bases). From germline, CDR1 is SGDLS and CDR2 YYNGEE. Trimming pared 2 bases from V and 8 bases from J, leaving 14 bases between. The CDR3 loop spans 14 amino acids. The CDR3 protein is CASSVSTTSDEQFF. The CDR3 region has the DNA TGTGCCAGCAGCGTTTCGACTACCTCAGATGAGCAGTTCTTC.

The CDR3 DNA is TGTGCCAGCAGCCCACGGACTAGCGGGAGTTACAATGAGCAGTTCTTC. Its protein is CASSPRTSGSYNEQFF. The J gene is TRBJ2-1, the V gene TRBV9, with TRBD2 matching over 13 bases. Germline V gives CDR1 SGDLS, CDR2 YYNGEE. V lost 4 bases to trimming and J lost 4 bases; unmatched junction nucleotides: 5. This CDR3 region has 16 residues.

The V call is TRBV5-1, the J call TRBJ1-2, with 9 bases that match TRBD1. Germline V gives CDR1 SGHRS, CDR2 YFSETQ. The length of the CDR3 is 15 residues. V lost 1 base and J lost 8; bases outside the gene matches: 9. The CDR3 DNA reads TGCGCCAGCAGCTTGCCGGGACAGGGTATGGGAGGCTACACCTTC. Residues: CASSLPGQGMGGYTF.

A single count supports this clone. The chain employs TRBV10-2 and TRBJ2-2; 9 bases match TRBD1. V lost 8 bases and J lost 6; bases outside the gene matches: 4. Looked up from germline, CDR1 is WSHSY and CDR2 is SAAADI. The CDR3 is made up of 13 amino acids. CDR3 DNA sequence: TGCGCCAGCGGGACAGGGAGGGCCGGGGAGCTGTTTTTT. It is translated as CASGTGRAGELFF.

The chain recombines TRBV6-1 with TRBJ2-5; a weak D match, TRBD1 (6 bases). The germline V gene has CDR1 MNHNS and CDR2 SASEGT. The CDR3 has 15 residues. Trimming cost V 4 bases and J 3 bases, with 15 bases left between them. This CDR3 reads CASSGGDNGEETQYF. Here the CDR3 DNA reads TGTGCCAGCAGTGGAGGGGACAACGGGGAAGAGACCCAGTACTTC.

The V call is TRBV5-8, the J call TRBJ2-7; 8 positions match TRBD1. CDR3 length equals 15 residues. Germline V gene data show CDR1 as SGHTS and CDR2 as YDEGEE. Trimming took 2 bases from V and 3 from J; bases not matched to a gene: 7. The CDR3 DNA reads as TGTGCCAGCAGCTTCGGGACAGGCGGACACTACGAGCAGTACTTC. Translation gives CASSFGTGGHYEQYF.

The chain has TRBV20-1 and TRBJ2-7, with unresolved D. Germline CDR1 reads DFQATT; CDR2 reads SNEGSKA (reference sequence). V lost 4 bases and J lost 10, with 14 bases in between. CDR3 length: 11 residues. This chain's CDR3 is CSAMGLPQQYF. The CDR3, as DNA: TGCAGTGCTATGGGCCTCCCACAACAGTACTTC.

The chain carries TRBV6-4 and TRBJ1-1; the D gene is possibly TRBD1 (5 bases). Deletions cut 3 bases from V and 1 base from J, with 6 bases between. This CDR3 has 13 residues. CDR1 and CDR2 from the germline V gene are MRHNA and SNTAGT. This CDR3 is CASSEGGNTEAFF. The CDR3 DNA follows: TGTGCCAGCAGTGAGGGGGGGAACACTGAAGCTTTCTTT.

The rearrangement uses TRBV28 and TRBJ2-7; 9 bases map to TRBD1. The CDR3 spans 14 residues. Germline V gives CDR1 MDHEN, CDR2 SYDVKM. Trimming cost V 5 bases and J 6 bases; bases outside gene matches: 8. The CDR3, as DNA: TGTGCCAGCAGTACGACAGGGGGGGCGGCCGAGCAGTACTTC. This gives the protein CASSTTGGAAEQYF.

The chain is built from TRBV11-2 and TRBJ1-2; D not resolved. Germline CDR1 and CDR2: SGHAT and FQNNGV. The ends were cut back, 0 bases at V and 8 bases at J, with 10 bases in the middle. CDR3 length: 13 residues. CDR3 DNA sequence: TGTGCCAGCAGCTTAGATAGAATGAGGGGCTACACCTTC. Its translation: CASSLDRMRGYTF. Full variable domain (missing parts from reference TRBV11-2 and TRBJ1-2): EAGVAQSPRYKIIEKRQSVAFWCNPISGHATLYWYQQILGQGPKLLIQFQNNGVVDDSQLPKDRFSAERLKGVDSTLKIQPAKLEDSAVYLCASSLDRMRGYTFGSGTRLTVV.

The V call is TRBV9, the J call TRBJ2-1; 14 bases match TRBD2. CDR1 and CDR2 from the germline V gene are SGDLS and YYNGEE. V was clipped by 4 bases and J by 4 bases; unmatched bases: 10. This CDR3 is built from 18 residues. The CDR3 region is CASSPRLAGGPEYNEQFF. The CDR3 DNA follows: TGTGCCAGCAGCCCTAGACTAGCGGGAGGGCCGGAGTACAATGAGCAGTTCTTC.